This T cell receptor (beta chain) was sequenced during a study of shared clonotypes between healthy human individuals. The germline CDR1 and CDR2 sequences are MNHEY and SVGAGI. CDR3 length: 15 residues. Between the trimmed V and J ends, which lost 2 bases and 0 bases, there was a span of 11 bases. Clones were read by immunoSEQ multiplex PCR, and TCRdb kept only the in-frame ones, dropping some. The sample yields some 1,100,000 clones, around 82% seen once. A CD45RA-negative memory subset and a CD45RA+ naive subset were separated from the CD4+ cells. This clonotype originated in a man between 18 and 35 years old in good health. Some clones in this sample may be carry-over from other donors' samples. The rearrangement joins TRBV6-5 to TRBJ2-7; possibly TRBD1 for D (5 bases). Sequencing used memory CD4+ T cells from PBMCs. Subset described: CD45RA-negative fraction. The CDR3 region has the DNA TGTGCCAGCAGTTACGACTGGACACGCTCCTACGAGCAGTACTTC. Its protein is CASSYDWTRSYEQYF.